This T cell receptor (beta chain) was identified in a study of beta chain features in type 1 diabetes. Study results and caveats: Shorter TCRB CDR3s, moderately but significantly so, marked every one of the four CD4+ subsets in Type 1 diabetes patients.

This clone came up a few times. Its antigen is not identified. As every portion of the isolated RNA was reverse transcribed, the sequencing read expressed TCRB transcripts. Profiling relied on immunoSEQ multiplex PCR, and the TCRdb table lists in-frame clones only, not all of them. The table includes 250,000 to 350,000 clones, 14% detected once. The sequenced sample consisted of naive CD4+ T cells from blood. The TCR sequence derives from a man aged 25-40 years with type 1 diabetes.

The CDR3: CASSQVVQFGGSSYEQYF. The DNA of the CDR3 is TGTGCCAGCAGCCAAGTTGTCCAGTTCGGGGGTTCCTCCTACGAGCAGTACTTC. V and J are TRBV4-2 and TRBJ2-7, with D maybe TRBD2 (6 bases). Germline V gives CDR1 LGHNA, CDR2 YNFKEQ. The V gene lost 1 base and the J gene lost 0 bases, with 19 bases spanning the gap. There are 18 residues in the CDR3.